The clone carrying this T cell receptor beta chain has only a few counts. What it binds is unknown. This entry comes from a study of identical twins. The study's findings and limits: Clonotypes of the beta chain that were abundant in cord blood carried fewer insertions (memory repertoires showed none).

Germline CDR1 is MNHNS and CDR2 is SASEGT. V lost 7 bases, J lost 2 bases, and 10 bases lay in between. The CDR3 totals 13 residues. Via MiXCR, TCRdb re-called the 5' RACE reads, giving one row per CDR3 protein. In the table there are fewer than 550,000 distinct CDR3 sequences, 13% to 15% of which are singletons. This sample also belongs to another study, concerning yellow fever vaccine responses in identical twins.

The rearrangement uses TRBV6-1 and TRBJ2-3; D ambiguous. This TCR derives from a woman younger than 35 in good health. The sequenced sample was CD4+ T cells sorted from blood. CDR3 residues: CASTLENTDTQYF. The CDR3, as DNA: TGTGCCAGCACCCTAGAAAACACAGATACGCAGTATTTT.